This TCR beta chain was identified in a study of human T cells and chemical hapten exposure. About the study: Scalp application of diphenylcyclopropenone was performed weekly in patients across the entire approximately 24-week study. Upper-back patch tests with 0.01% DPC were read at 6 days.

This clonotype was seen many times. The CDR3 is 12 amino acids. Germline V lookup: CDR1 SGHRS, CDR2 YFSETQ. Trimming pared 1 base from V and 6 bases from J, leaving 8 bases between. Time point indicated: pre-sensitization, week 0. As for treatment: therapeutic diphenylcyclopropenone sensitization with weekly scalp DPC. TCRdb reanalysed the RACE reads using MiXCR and keeps one entry per CDR3 protein. Of about 51,000 distinct CDR3 sequences detected, roughly 8.8% appear once; the ten largest clones hold 14% to 15%. The sequenced sample was whole blood, obtained in connection with sensitization to the hapten diphenylcyclopropenone (DPC). The chain employs TRBV5-1 and TRBJ2-7; D not resolved. This TCR was recovered from a woman in her forties with alopecia areata. Some clones in this sample may be carry-over from other donors' samples. This CDR3 is CASSLYGSEQYF. DNA for the CDR3: TGCGCCAGCAGCTTGTACGGATCCGAGCAGTACTTC.